The clone carrying this T cell receptor beta chain was recorded once. The data are from a study of blood T cell repertoires in COVID-19. Turning to the study itself: PBMCs, B-cell-depleted T cells, or T cells were the source of the cDNA or gDNA that made up the material.

The CDR3 is made up of 13 amino acids. Germline V lookup: CDR1 GTSNPN, CDR2 SVGIG (reference sequence). The germline V and J ends were trimmed by 4 bases and 1 base, with 10 bases remaining between them. The assay was immunoSEQ multiplex PCR, and TCRdb's table has in-frame clones only and misses some. The sample yields some 280,000 clones, 86% seen once. V usage is TRBV30 and J usage is TRBJ1-1; D call uncertain. This TCR came from a woman under 40 with active or convalescent COVID-19. The sequenced sample was peripheral blood. As DNA, the CDR3 is TGTGCCTGGAAGCAAAGCTCGAACACTGAAGCTTTCTTT. Translated: CAWKQSSNTEAFF.